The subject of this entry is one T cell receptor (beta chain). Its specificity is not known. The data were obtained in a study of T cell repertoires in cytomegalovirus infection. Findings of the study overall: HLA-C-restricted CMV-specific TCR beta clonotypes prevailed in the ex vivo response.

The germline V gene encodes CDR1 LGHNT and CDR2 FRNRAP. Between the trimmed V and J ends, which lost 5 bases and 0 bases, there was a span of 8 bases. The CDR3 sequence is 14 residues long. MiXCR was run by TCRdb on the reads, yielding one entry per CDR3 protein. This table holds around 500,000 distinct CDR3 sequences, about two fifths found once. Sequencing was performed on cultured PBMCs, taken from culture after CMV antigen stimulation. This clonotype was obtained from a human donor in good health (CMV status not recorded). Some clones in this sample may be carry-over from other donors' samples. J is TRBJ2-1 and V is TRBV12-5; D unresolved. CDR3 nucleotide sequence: TGTGCTAGTGGTGACCCTAGCTCCTACAATGAGCAGTTCTTC. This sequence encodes CASGDPSSYNEQFF.